This T cell receptor (beta chain) derives from a study of cytomegalovirus exposure and HLA in healthy donors. Study-wide results and limits: From TCR beta sequences, most subjects' HLA-A and HLA-B alleles were reportedly predicted accurately. Among the most significant clusters, several appeared linked to common viral pathogens in a later analysis. A prior analysis recorded that most TCR beta V segments were productive about 87% or about 30% of the time.

Remarks on this clone: Antigen specificity is unknown.

A multiplex PCR was run with 60 Vbeta primers and 13 Jbeta primers. Here immunoSEQ multiplex PCR was the method, and the copy in TCRdb shows in-frame clones only, minus some. Counted here are some 180,000 clones, approximately 79% occurring once; the ten biggest clones make up about 2%. The CDR3 runs to 15 residues. The germline gives CDR1 KGHSH, CDR2 LQKENI. Trimming took 3 bases from V and 7 from J, leaving 16 bases between them. V usage is TRBV18 and J usage is TRBJ1-5; tentatively, D is TRBD1 (6 bases). The sample taken for sequencing was PBMCs. The sequence was obtained from a male donor in good health and CMV-seronegative. This CDR3 reads CASSPPTGPSQPQHF. The CDR3 bases are TGTGCCAGCTCACCGCCTACAGGGCCCTCGCAGCCCCAGCATTTT.